The source of this T cell receptor beta chain is a study of glioma-infiltrating T cells. Whole-study findings and limits: Gliomas, especially low-grade, showed above-expected tissue-blood divergence; non-neoplastic patients showed below. Only very few CDR3 sequences appeared in both tissue and blood. A blood CDR3 motif signature was depleted in highly divergent patients.

Looked up from germline, CDR1 is MNHNY and CDR2 is SVGAGI (reference sequence). CDR3 size: 15 residues. V lost 2 bases to trimming and J lost 3 bases, with 14 bases between them. A note on this clonotype: Its antigen is undetermined. This may arise from a read error, as a much more abundant clone is one base away.

The iRepertoire nested amplicon-rescue multiplex PCR amplified TCR alpha and beta CDR3s from RNA. TCRdb re-analysed the multiplex PCR reads in MiXCR, keeping a single row per CDR3 protein. This table holds around 350,000 distinct CDR3 sequences, about 40% found once. Sequenced input: glioma tissue, nonneoplastic brain tissue, or PBMCs (not recorded which). The chain recombines TRBV6-6 with TRBJ2-7; tentative D call: TRBD2 (5 bases). The receptor's source is a human donor with low-grade glioma or glioblastoma, undergoing nonglioma brain surgery, or in good health (not recorded which). CDR3 bases: TGTGCCAGCAGTTACCCGATAGCGCTGGTCTACGAGCAGTACTTC. Its translation is CASSYPIALVYEQYF.